This TCR beta chain was identified in a study of shared clonotypes between healthy human individuals (dated by TCRdb to between 2020 and 2021). A note on the overall study: A couple of women and a few men aged 18 to 49 years were included in the cohort. Per donor, leukapheresis produced somewhere between about 0.94 and 9 billion PBMCs. Blood TCR repertoires of several healthy adults were deeply sequenced to estimate repertoire size and the extent of clonotype sharing between individuals. Libraries were prepared and TCR repertoires were sequenced by different laboratories using diverse techniques, in order to increase sequencing depth and limit assay-specific biases. For each donor, three plates each were used for CD4 naive and CD4 memory, two plates were used for CD8 naive, and one plate was used for CD8 memory.

As regards this clone: Its antigen has not been determined. Base qualities were left out, and no much larger clone turns up one base away.

TCR CDR3 regions were amplified from genomic DNA by multiplex PCR using the deep immunoSEQ assay. Extracted genomic DNA from each cell subset was spread evenly across all wells of several immunoSEQ 96-well plates, with each plate serving as a replicate. For sorted subsets, each replicate PCR was loaded with 150 to 250 ng genomic DNA, equivalent to 25,000 to 30,000 T cell genomes. Purified libraries were measured with a Qubit 3.0 fluorometer, size-checked on a Bioanalyzer 2100, and measured again with the KAPA Library Quantification kit. Each immunoSEQ 96-well plate was sequenced on its own single-read 150-cycle Illumina NextSeq 550 flow cell. The authors' analysis ran thus. The immunoSEQ output contained only junctional sequences without quality scores, so filtering could not match that applied to full-length reads. Sequences were annotated with PyIR, a Python wrapper for IgBLAST v1.9, and V/J genes and CDR3 were assigned using IMGT germline references. Reads with weak V/J assignments (E-value above 1e-6), missing CDR3, stop codons, out-of-frame junctions, or ambiguous translated residues were removed. V3J clonotypes were defined as sequences sharing the same inferred V gene, J gene, and CDR3 amino acid sequence. To compute the percentage overlap between repertoires, the number of shared unique clonotypes was divided by the size of the smaller repertoire. RTK rarefaction, the Chao1 estimator, and Recon v2.1 estimates of unobserved clonotypes were used to assess repertoire richness. For all TCRbeta clonotypes obtained by the gDNA method from a handful of donors, generation probabilities were computed with OLGA. TCRdb mirrors the immuneACCESS table, restricted to in-frame sequences. Some clones are absent from its copies; in checked studies, under half trace to an unresolved V gene, and the reason for the others is unknown. The V and J calls and the clone size are those of that table, but D and trimming were determined from the DNA. This sample has 330,000 or so clones in its table, and 73% of those were observed once. 10% of the sample belongs to the ten largest clones.

The donors were healthy, HIV-negative adults who had no recently reported acute infections or vaccinations. All donors were Caucasian adults living in Nashville, Tennessee, USA. CD4+ T cells were enriched through magnetic negative selection, after which naive cells were positively selected on CD45RA and the remaining negative fraction served as the memory subset. After blood collection by leukapheresis, PBMCs were isolated using Ficoll-Histopaque density gradient centrifugation and then cryopreserved in the vapor phase of liquid nitrogen. Purity and quantity of every magnetically sorted T cell population were checked by analytical flow cytometry. Each sorted fraction had its genomic DNA isolated and then quantified by UV absorbance on a Nanodrop 2000c. The research as a whole found: Pairwise subsampling indicated that sequencing depth was expected to affect the degree of clonotype sharing among donors. Because the study included a small number of donors, the genetic and exposure-history diversity represented was limited. Incomplete sequencing was indicated by rarefaction of sorted-subset datasets, despite the large sequencing depth. About 5% of naive CD4, around 3.6% of naive CD8, about 2.1% of memory CD4, and around 0.4% of memory CD8 clonotypes were shared across a few donors. Clonotypes shared by all four sorted-subset donors showed higher generation probabilities than non-shared clonotypes. Sampling was restricted to blood, and TCR repertoires in tissue are likely to differ from TCR repertoires in blood. Naive subsets generally had larger estimated clonotype richness than memory subsets did.

The V end gives up 5 bases and the J end 0 bases, leaving 3 bases in the junction not matched to a gene. The CDR3 measures 15 amino acids from cysteine to phenylalanine. Only the CDR3 DNA stays, 45 bases, in frame from base 1. The germline V gene provides CDR1 MGHRA and CDR2 YSYEKL. Rearrangement joined TRBV4-1 to TRBJ2-7; 11 of the junction bases match TRBD2. Input material: memory CD4+ T cells sorted from blood. The meaning of the sample's cell subset or site label: CD45RA-negative fraction. The source is a man in his thirties or forties in good health. The encoded CDR3 is CASSKGLADSYEQYF. The nucleotide sequence reads as follows: TGCGCCAGCAGCAAGGGACTAGCGGACTCCTACGAGCAGTACTTC.